This TCR beta chain was profiled in a study of cytomegalovirus exposure and HLA in healthy donors. Overall study context: Out of about 190 million T cells, an earlier analysis found some 120 million unique TCR beta sequences in total. Genotyping of nearly 400 donors showed that roughly 83% belonged to the Caucasian-associated ancestry cluster.

60 Vbeta and 13 Jbeta primers were used in PCR. Data came from immunoSEQ multiplex PCR; TCRdb stores just in-frame clones and leaves some out. The table lists about 200,000 clones, more than 80% of them singletons. General study results and limits: In an earlier analysis, in approximately 630 donors, most V segments appeared productive either ~87% or ~30% of the time. A link between a missense DCLRE1C variant and TCR beta V- and J-gene trimming emerged from a later analysis.

A word on this clone: Antigen unknown.

Source material: PBMCs. The TCR originated in a man aged 25 to 40 in good health and CMV-seronegative.

CDR3: CASSLRTSGVDTQYF. The CDR3 DNA reads TGTGCCAGCAGCCTAAGGACTAGCGGGGTTGATACGCAGTATTTT. This chain links TRBV5-4 with TRBJ2-3; 12 positions agree with TRBD2. The germline V gene has CDR1 SGHNT and CDR2 YYREEE (reference sequence). V was clipped by 4 bases and J by 6 bases; unmatched bases: 6. The CDR3 consists of 15 residues.